This is a list of T cell receptor beta chains from one sample in a study of immune evolution from preneoplasia to lung adenocarcinoma. The table came from immunoSEQ multiplex PCR; TCRdb's copy has only in-frame clones and leaves some out. This sample carries fewer than 6,000 clones, about 90% of them seen once, and the ten largest clones take about 2%. Sequences were obtained from FFPE atypical adenomatous hyperplasia tissue from the lung. The receptors come from a person aged 70 to 80 with lung adenocarcinoma. Both conserved end residues are part of each CDR3. The order of the fields is V gene, clone size, D gene, J gene, CDR3 DNA, CDR3 protein. A D gene is named only where the DNA matches it firmly. The listing skips clone size in some rows; elsewhere it reads once, few, many or a size class.

V gene: TRBV18
clone size: -
D gene: -
J gene: TRBJ2-5
CDR3 DNA: TGTGCCAGCTCACCACTCGGGGAGACCCAGTACTTC
CDR3 protein: CASSPLGETQYF

V gene: TRBV5-1
clone size: -
D gene: -
J gene: TRBJ2-2
CDR3 DNA: TGCGCCAGCAGCCCCAAGCCAGACGGGCGTGGGGGGGAGCTGTTTTTT
CDR3 protein: CASSPKPDGRGGELFF

V gene: TRBV28
clone size: -
D gene: TRBD1
J gene: TRBJ1-2
CDR3 DNA: TGTGCCAGCACCCTAGGGGGCAGAGTGAACTATGGCTACACCTTC
CDR3 protein: CASTLGGRVNYGYTF

V gene: TRBV7-3
clone size: -
D gene: -
J gene: TRBJ1-1
CDR3 DNA: TGTGCCAGCAGCTTTAAGAGGGACACTGAAGCTTTCTTT
CDR3 protein: CASSFKRDTEAFF

V gene: TRBV30
clone size: -
D gene: -
J gene: TRBJ1-2
CDR3 DNA: TGTGCCTGGAGTGTAGGGACAAACGATTATGGCTACACCTTC
CDR3 protein: CAWSVGTNDYGYTF

V gene: TRBV9
clone size: -
D gene: -
J gene: TRBJ2-7
CDR3 DNA: TGTGCCAGCAGCCCGCAGGGGTCGAGCTCCTACGAGCAGTACTTC
CDR3 protein: CASSPQGSSSYEQYF

V gene: TRBV7-6
clone size: once
D gene: -
J gene: TRBJ2-2
CDR3 DNA: TGTGCCAGCGGGAAGAGGGGAGGAACCAGCGGGGAGCTGTTTTTT
CDR3 protein: CASGKRGGTSGELFF

V gene: TRBV18
clone size: -
D gene: TRBD2
J gene: TRBJ2-1
CDR3 DNA: TGTGCCAGTTCCCCCCAGGCGGCGGGAGGGAATTACAATGAGCAGTTCTTC
CDR3 protein: CASSPQAAGGNYNEQFF

V gene: TRBV6-1
clone size: -
D gene: -
J gene: TRBJ2-5
CDR3 DNA: TGTGCCAGCATGATGGAGGAGACCCAGTACTTC
CDR3 protein: CASMMEETQYF

V gene: TRBV9
clone size: once
D gene: -
J gene: TRBJ2-5
CDR3 DNA: TGTGCCAGCAACCCCGCTGGAGCCCAAGAGACCCAGTACTTC
CDR3 protein: CASNPAGAQETQYF

V gene: TRBV7-2
clone size: -
D gene: -
J gene: TRBJ1-1
CDR3 DNA: TGTGCCAGCAGAACGACAGCAATGAACACTGAAGCTTTCTTT
CDR3 protein: CASRTTAMNTEAFF

V gene: TRBV29-1
clone size: -
D gene: -
J gene: TRBJ1-1
CDR3 DNA: TGCAGCGTGACACAGGGGAACACTGAAGCTTTCTTT
CDR3 protein: CSVTQGNTEAFF

V gene: TRBV5-1
clone size: -
D gene: TRBD1
J gene: TRBJ1-2
CDR3 DNA: TGCGCCAGCAGCTTACAGGGGACCGATGGCTACACCTTC
CDR3 protein: CASSLQGTDGYTF

V gene: TRBV18
clone size: -
D gene: -
J gene: TRBJ1-5
CDR3 DNA: TGTGCCAGCTCACCACTTCCGGCAGAGCCCCAGCATTTT
CDR3 protein: CASSPLPAEPQHF

V gene: TRBV15
clone size: -
D gene: -
J gene: TRBJ2-7
CDR3 DNA: TGTGCCACCAGCAGAGATAGTGGGCACGAGCAGTACTTC
CDR3 protein: CATSRDSGHEQYF

V gene: TRBV11-2
clone size: -
D gene: TRBD1
J gene: TRBJ1-5
CDR3 DNA: TGTGCCAGCAGCGACGGGACAGGTCAGCATTTT
CDR3 protein: CASSDGTGQHF

V gene: TRBV6-5
clone size: -
D gene: -
J gene: TRBJ1-1
CDR3 DNA: TGTGCCAGCATGAGACGGAGGAACACTGAAGCTTTCTTT
CDR3 protein: CASMRRRNTEAFF